The rows below give T cell receptor beta chains drawn from one sample of a study of blood T cells in healthy people across ages. TCRdb reprocessed the 5' RACE reads via MiXCR and lists one record per CDR3 protein. The profile covers hundreds of thousands of distinct CDR3 sequences, with 25% to 35% appearing a single time and around 15% taken by the ten largest. Specimen: blood. These receptors were collected from a woman older than 75 in good health. Each CDR3 is given with its conserved first and last residue. A D gene is named only where the DNA matches it firmly. Only part of the rows carry a size: once, few, many, or a class if the clone is expanded.

TRBD1,many,TRBV20-1,TRBJ1-2,14,TGCAGTGCTCCCACTACAGGGGGCGGTGATGGCTACACCTTC,CSAPTTGGGDGYTF
.,.,TRBV6-2/TRBV6-3,TRBJ1-1,13,TGTGCCAGCAGTCGGTGGATTGACACTGAAGCTTTCTTT,CASSRWIDTEAFF
TRBD1,.,TRBV2,TRBJ2-7,15,TGTGCCAGCAACGGACAGGGCCCCCCACCTAGGGAGCAGTACTTC,CASNGQGPPPREQYF
.,.,TRBV25-1,TRBJ2-5,11,TGTGCCAGCAACGGGGACGAGACCCAGTACTTC,CASNGDETQYF
.,many,TRBV6-1,TRBJ2-5,10,TGTGCCAGCAGTGATTACCGGCAGTACTTC,CASSDYRQYF
.,few,TRBV19,TRBJ2-5,16,TGTGCCAGTAGTAACCCGTCAGGTCCGTTACAAGAGACCCAGTACTTC,CASSNPSGPLQETQYF
TRBD2,.,TRBV5-1,TRBJ2-5,17,TGCGCCAGCAGCTTGGGGGGGGGACTAGCGGGGCGGAATGAGCACTACTTC,CASSLGGGLAGRNEHYF
.,.,TRBV6-2/TRBV6-3,TRBJ2-5,13,TGTGCCAGCACCAGACAGGACTACAATGGGCAGTACTTC,CASTRQDYNGQYF
.,many,TRBV7-9,TRBJ2-1,15,TGTGCCAGCAGCTCGGTCAAATCCCGACGGCATGAGCAGTTCTTC,CASSSVKSRRHEQFF
.,many,TRBV7-2,TRBJ1-2,13,TGTGCCAGCAGCTTAGAGTTAGGCAATGGCTACACCTTC,CASSLELGNGYTF
TRBD1,many,TRBV7-2,TRBJ1-2,15,TGTGCCAGCAGCCAAACCGGGACAGGGGACTATGGCTACACCTTC,CASSQTGTGDYGYTF
.,.,TRBV29-1,TRBJ2-5,13,TGCAGCGCCGGACAGACGTACCAAGAGACCCAGTACTTC,CSAGQTYQETQYF
.,.,TRBV5-4,TRBJ1-1,14,TGTGCCAGCAATTCCCCCGAGTCTAACACTGAAGCTTTCTTT,CASNSPESNTEAFF
.,many,TRBV20-1,TRBJ2-1,14,TGCAGTGCCCCGCCGGGCGGGGCTCTCAATGAGCAGTTCTTC,CSAPPGGALNEQFF
.,.,TRBV3-1,TRBJ2-1,12,TGTGCCAGCAGCCAAAAGAGCAATGAGCAGTTCTTC,CASSQKSNEQFF
TRBD2,many,TRBV7-2,TRBJ2-5,13,TGTGCCAGCACCTTGGGGGGGGAAGAGACCCAGTACTTC,CASTLGGEETQYF
.,many,TRBV4-2,TRBJ1-1,13,TGTGCCAGCAGCCGCCATGGGAACACTGAAGCTTTCTTT,CASSRHGNTEAFF
.,many,TRBV11-2,TRBJ1-1,14,TGTGCCAGCAGCCCACAACAAGGGAACACTGAAGCTTTCTTT,CASSPQQGNTEAFF
.,.,TRBV7-2,TRBJ2-1,16,TGTACCGGCAGCTTAGAAGGGGCTATCCAATACAATGAGCAGTTCTTC,CTGSLEGAIQYNEQFF
.,many,TRBV20-1,TRBJ1-1,12,TGCAGTGCTGATCAGGGGAACACTGAAGCTTTCTTT,CSADQGNTEAFF
.,.,TRBV7-2,TRBJ2-7,13,TGTGCCAGCAGACAGGGCTTTAGCGGCGAGCAGTACTTC,CASRQGFSGEQYF
.,many,TRBV29-1,TRBJ2-5,14,TGCAGCGTGCAGCATCCGACAGCCCAAGAGACCCAGTACTTC,CSVQHPTAQETQYF
.,.,TRBV5-6,TRBJ2-4,14,TGTGTCAGCAGTCCCCCAGGGGCCAAAAACATTCAGTACTTC,CVSSPPGAKNIQYF
.,many,TRBV6-2/TRBV6-3,TRBJ2-5,18,TGTGCCAGCAGTTACTCTCCACCGGGACTCCTAGGTGAAGAGACCCAGTACTTC,CASSYSPPGLLGEETQYF
.,.,TRBV5-1,TRBJ2-2,11,TGCGCCAGCAAGGGGGCCGGGGAGCTGTTTTTT,CASKGAGELFF
.,.,TRBV20-1,TRBJ1-5,13,TGCAGTGCTGTAGACAGGCCGAATCAGCCCCAGCATTTT,CSAVDRPNQPQHF
.,.,TRBV9,TRBJ1-1,13,TGTGCCAGCAGCGTAGGATCCAAAACTGAAGCTTTCTTT,CASSVGSKTEAFF
.,many,TRBV7-9,TRBJ2-7,13,TGTGCCAGCAGCTTAGCAGGGACGAGCGAGCAGTACTTC,CASSLAGTSEQYF
.,few,TRBV6-2/TRBV6-3,TRBJ1-2,15,TGTGCCAGCAGGCTAGGGACCGCCGTTAACTATGGCTACACCTTC,CASRLGTAVNYGYTF
TRBD1,few,TRBV27,TRBJ1-4,16,TGTGCCAGCAGTTCAACTTCCGGGACAGGGTTTGAAAAACTGTTTTTT,CASSSTSGTGFEKLFF
TRBD1,many,TRBV7-6,TRBJ1-2,14,TGTGCCAGCAGCCCCACAGGGGGCTCCTATGGCTACACCTTC,CASSPTGGSYGYTF
.,few,TRBV10-2,TRBJ2-1,14,TGCGCCAGCAGTGAGGGCGTTGGGGCAGGGGGGGCGTTCTTC,CASSEGVGAGGAFF